This T cell receptor (beta chain) was captured in a study of T cell responses to AZD1222 COVID-19 vaccine. Assay: immunoSEQ multiplex PCR; the TCRdb copy retains only in-frame clones and omits some. Counted here are more than 95,000 clones, around nine tenths occurring once; the ten biggest clones make up about 7.1%. The CDR3 is 18 residues long. The V gene lost 3 bases and the J gene lost 5 bases, with 25 bases spanning the gap. The V gene's germline CDR1 is SGHTA and CDR2 FQGNSA. The chain links TRBV7-2 to TRBJ2-5, with a tentative D call TRBD1 (7 bases). The material was peripheral blood, obtained 28 days after the second AZD1222 dose. This TCR came from an adult who received the AZD1222 COVID-19 vaccine. The CDR3 region is CASSFFPRGAAGGETQYF. The CDR3 nucleotides read TGTGCCAGCAGCTTCTTTCCCAGGGGGGCGGCAGGGGGGGAGACCCAGTACTTC.